This T cell receptor (beta chain) emerged from a study of long-term antiretroviral therapy in people with HIV. At the level of the study: A decade or so separates the oldest specimens from the later 2015 immediate-ART recommendation.

Study outcomes and limitations: The range of CDR3 lengths in HIV repertoires proved narrower than that found in controls. No data were available on ART adherence, viral resistance or therapy changes.

CDR1 and CDR2 (germline): SEHNR, FQNEAQ (reference sequence). Trimming removed 2 bases from V and 1 base from J, with 11 bases in between. CDR3 length equals 15 residues. Among participants with HIV, every one received treatment in the United States. As for this clone: The antigen is undetermined.

At the survey level, the v3.0 immunoSEQ assay was run. Repertoires were generated with immunoSEQ multiplex PCR, while TCRdb's copy carries only in-frame clones and drops some. The sample contains 25,000 to 40,000 clones, approximately 96% of which appear only once. Sample: unsorted PBMCs, taken around 6.6 years after starting antiretroviral therapy. The TCR sequence derives from a young man with HIV. J is TRBJ1-1 and V is TRBV7-9; D not certain. DNA for the CDR3: TGTGCCAGCAGCTTACTGCCAGGTGGGAACACTGAAGCTTTCTTT. Translation: CASSLLPGGNTEAFF.